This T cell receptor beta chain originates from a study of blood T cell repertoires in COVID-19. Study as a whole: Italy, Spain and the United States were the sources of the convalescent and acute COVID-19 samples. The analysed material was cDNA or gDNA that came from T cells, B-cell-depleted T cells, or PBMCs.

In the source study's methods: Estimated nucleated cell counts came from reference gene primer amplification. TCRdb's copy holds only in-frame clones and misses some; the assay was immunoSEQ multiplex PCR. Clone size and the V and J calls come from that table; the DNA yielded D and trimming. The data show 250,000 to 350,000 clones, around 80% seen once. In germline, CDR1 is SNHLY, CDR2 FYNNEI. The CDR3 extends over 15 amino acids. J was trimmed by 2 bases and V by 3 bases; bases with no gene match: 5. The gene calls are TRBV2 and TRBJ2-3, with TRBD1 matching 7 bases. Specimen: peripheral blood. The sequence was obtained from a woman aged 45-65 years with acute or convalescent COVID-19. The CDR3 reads CASSDLQGTTDTQYF. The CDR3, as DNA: TGTGCCAGCAGTGATCTACAGGGGACCACAGATACGCAGTATTTT.